This TCR beta chain is from a study of blood T cell repertoires in COVID-19. Background on the study: Sources were T cells, B-cell-depleted T cells, or PBMCs; the material itself was cDNA or gDNA.

The CDR3 length is 15 residues. The germline V gene encodes CDR1 SGHAT and CDR2 FQNNGV. The ends lost 1 base at V and 1 base at J; junction bases unmatched: 3. This clone has only a few counts. Some clones are missing from TCRdb's copy, which holds only in-frame ones; the method was immunoSEQ multiplex PCR. The profile shows some 220,000 clones, around 86% of them singletons. This TCR derives from a woman in her 40s with acute COVID-19. This chain links TRBV11-2 with TRBJ1-1; 7 nucleotides match TRBD1. The sample comprised PBMCs or T cells enriched from blood (not recorded which). CDR3 sequence: CASSLGPGGNTEAFF. In DNA form, the CDR3 reads TGTGCCAGCAGCTTAGGTCCAGGGGGGAACACTGAAGCTTTCTTT. The full variable domain, completed using reference TRBV11-2 and TRBJ1-1, is EAGVAQSPRYKIIEKRQSVAFWCNPISGHATLYWYQQILGQGPKLLIQFQNNGVVDDSQLPKDRFSAERLKGVDSTLKIQPAKLEDSAVYLCASSLGPGGNTEAFFGQGTRLTVV.